This entry describes one TCR beta chain. Its antigen is currently unknown. The CDR3 totals 14 residues. The V segment lost 8 bases and the J segment 0 bases; nucleotides outside the gene matches: 6. CDR1 is SNHLY, CDR2 FYNNEI, per germline. The sample is drawn from a study of cytomegalovirus exposure and HLA in healthy donors. Regarding the study as a whole: Accounts indicate the classifier identified cytomegalovirus status with strong specificity and sensitivity.

The PCR made use of 60 Vbeta and 13 Jbeta primers. The method was immunoSEQ multiplex PCR; TCRdb's version includes in-frame clones alone and lacks a portion of them. The sample lists some 95,000 clones, over 65% occurring once. The gene calls are TRBV2 and TRBJ2-7; 8 bases align to TRBD1. The TCR originated in a woman aged 18-30 years in good health and CMV-seropositive. Sequencing input: PBMCs. CDR3 region: CASLTGVSSYEQYF. In DNA form, the CDR3 reads TGTGCCAGCCTGACAGGGGTAAGCTCCTACGAGCAGTACTTC.